The 27 T cell receptor beta chains given below trace back to one sample, sequenced in a study of T-cell reconstitution after alpha-beta-depleted transplantation in children. The TCRbeta library was prepared with unique molecular identifiers. MiXCR, applied by TCRdb to the PCR reads, yields one record per CDR3 protein. The sample comprises a few hundred thousand distinct CDR3 sequences, around 12% of which are singletons, and about 6% rests with the top ten. Sequencing used PBMCs from the stem cell graft donor, obtained from the stem cell graft. These TCRs come from a human donor who donated a stem cell graft to a child with combined immunodeficiency.

The CDR3 loop is CATSRTSGGYNEQFF. The CDR3 region has the DNA TGTGCCACCAGCAGGACTAGCGGGGGGTACAATGAGCAGTTCTTC. The chain employs TRBV15 and TRBJ2-1; TRBD2 matches at 13 bases. Per the germline V gene, CDR1 is LNHNV and CDR2 is YYDKDF (reference sequence). This CDR3 region has 15 residues. V was clipped by 3 bases and J by 4 bases; unmatched bases: 0.

There are many counts of this clonotype. The CDR3 DNA follows: TGCGCCAGCAGCACCGACTATGGGACAGGTTCCTACAATGAGCAGTTCTTC. Its translation: CASSTDYGTGSYNEQFF. The chain employs TRBV5-1 and TRBJ2-1, with 8 bases aligning to TRBD1. This CDR3 has 17 amino acids. Losses at the gene ends were 4 bases for V and 1 base for J; bases not matched to a gene: 10. CDR1 and CDR2 (germline): SGHRS, YFSETQ.

V is TRBV4-3 and J is TRBJ2-2; the match to TRBD1 covers 10 bases. CDR1 is LGHNA, CDR2 YSLEER, per germline. The CDR3 runs to 15 residues. V dropped 2 bases and J dropped 5; count of bases not matched to a gene: 2. CDR3 region: CASSQSGQGTGELFF. The CDR3 DNA reads as TGCGCCAGCAGCCAATCGGGACAGGGGACCGGGGAGCTGTTTTTT.

This clonotype has more than one count but fewer than ten. This chain links TRBV19 with TRBJ2-7; 7 bases line up with TRBD2. Germline V lookup: CDR1 LNHDA, CDR2 SQIVND (reference sequence). Trimming removed 4 bases from V and 4 bases from J; junction bases left unmatched: 7. This CDR3 comprises 14 residues. The CDR3 nucleotides read TGTGCCAGTAGTACACAGCGGGAAGGGTACGAGCAGTACTTC. Amino acids: CASSTQREGYEQYF.

This clonotype was detected a few times. The chain combines TRBV5-1 with TRBJ2-5; no clear D gene. Trimming stripped 0 bases from V and 0 bases from J, with 6 bases between. CDR3 length: 14 residues. Germline CDR1 and CDR2: SGHRS and YFSETQ. In nucleotides, the CDR3 is TGCGCCAGCAGCTTGGAATCGTACCAAGAGACCCAGTACTTC. It translates to CASSLESYQETQYF.

This clonotype showed up just a few times. The chain employs TRBV20-1 and TRBJ2-3; 9 bases fit TRBD1. The CDR3 contains 16 residues. The V segment lost 2 bases and the J segment 4 bases; nucleotides outside the gene matches: 10. Germline lookup yields CDR1 DFQATT and CDR2 SNEGSKA (reference sequence). The CDR3 loop is CSARSGQGVGPDTQYF. The CDR3 coding sequence is TGCAGTGCTAGATCGGGACAGGGTGTTGGCCCAGATACGCAGTATTTT.

A few counts support this clonotype. The rearrangement joins TRBV12-3 or TRBV12-4 to TRBJ2-3; D is unclear. The CDR3 spans 13 residues. Trimming took off 8 bases at V and 0 bases at J, with 9 bases between the two ends. The CDR3: CASLKWSTDTQYF. CDR3 nucleotide sequence: TGTGCCAGCCTAAAATGGAGCACAGATACGCAGTATTTT.

The sample holds many counts of this clonotype. The rearrangement joins TRBV4-2 to TRBJ2-1, with D unresolved. This CDR3 is built from 14 residues. The germline V and J ends were trimmed by 0 bases and 4 bases, with 7 bases remaining between them. CDR1 LGHNA and CDR2 YNFKEQ come from the germline V gene. The CDR3 nucleotides are TGTGCCAGCAGCCAAGAAAACAAGTACAATGAGCAGTTCTTC. Amino acid sequence: CASSQENKYNEQFF.

This clonotype has a count of ten or more. The rearrangement links TRBV27 to TRBJ2-7; 7 nucleotides agree with TRBD2. CDR1 MNHEY and CDR2 SMNVEV come from the germline V gene (reference sequence). The CDR3 loop spans 17 amino acids. Germline trimming cut 2 bases from V and 3 bases from J; bases unmatched to any gene: 13. Here the CDR3 DNA reads TGTGCCAGCAGTTTACGAGCCCCCTCGGCGGGGGACTACGAGCAGTACTTC. This translates into CASSLRAPSAGDYEQYF.

This clonotype has at least ten counts. The genes are TRBV5-6 and TRBJ2-7, with a tentative D call TRBD1 (6 bases). The CDR3 length is 12 residues. V lost 5 bases and J lost 5, with 11 bases in between. Germline V gives CDR1 SGHDT, CDR2 YYEEEE. In DNA, the CDR3 is TGTGCCAGCAGTCGGGACATCCACGAGCAGTACTTC. It codes for CASSRDIHEQYF.

This rearrangement joins TRBV20-1 to TRBJ2-7; no firm D call. The CDR3 length is 12 residues. Between the trimmed V and J ends, which lost 6 bases and 2 bases, there was a span of 11 bases. Germline values: CDR1 DFQATT, CDR2 SNEGSKA (reference sequence). The CDR3 protein is CSAPGGAYEQYF. CDR3 coding DNA: TGCAGTGCCCCCGGCGGTGCCTACGAGCAGTACTTC.

This clonotype was picked up a small number of times. J is TRBJ2-3 and V is TRBV5-1; 15 bases are shared with TRBD2. Germline V CDR1 and CDR2: SGHRS, YFSETQ. The V segment lost 4 bases and the J segment 1 base; nucleotides outside the gene matches: 7. There are 18 residues in the CDR3. The DNA of the CDR3 is TGCGCCAGCAGCCGGGGACTAGCGGGAGGTGACGGCACAGATACGCAGTATTTT. Its protein product is CASSRGLAGGDGTDTQYF.

The chain uses TRBV9 and TRBJ1-1, with TRBD1 matching over 7 bases. This CDR3 comprises 11 residues. CDR1 is SGDLS and CDR2 is YYNGEE in the germline V gene. Unmatched junction bases numbered 5, after V lost 4 bases and J lost 11 bases. The CDR3 region has the DNA TGTGCCAGCAGCCCAGGACAGGAGGCTTTCTTT. It translates to CASSPGQEAFF.

This clonotype was detected only a few times. The CDR3 DNA reads as TGTGCCAGCAGCGTAGAGGTCTCTGAGCAGTTCTTC. Residues: CASSVEVSEQFF. The chain carries TRBV9 and TRBJ2-1; no firm D call. The CDR3 loop spans 12 amino acids. The V and J ends lost 0 bases and 9 bases respectively, with 7 bases between them. Per germline, CDR1 SGDLS and CDR2 YYNGEE.

The chain uses TRBV20-1 and TRBJ2-3, with 9 bases that match TRBD2. There are 13 residues in the CDR3. Germline assignment: CDR1 DFQATT and CDR2 SNEGSKA (reference sequence). The CDR3 DNA sequence: TGCAGCCTTAAGCGGGAGGCCACAGATACGCAGTATTTT. It is translated as CSLKREATDTQYF.

This clonotype was counted between two and nine times. The rearrangement links TRBV7-8 to TRBJ2-1; no clear D gene. V lost 5 bases and J lost 4, with 9 bases in between. The germline CDR1 and CDR2 sequences are SGHVS and FQNEAQ. There are 13 residues in the CDR3. This CDR3 is CASSPQPYNEQFF. The CDR3 DNA sequence: TGTGCCAGCAGCCCGCAACCTTACAATGAGCAGTTCTTC.

This chain connects TRBV11-2 to TRBJ2-1, with D perhaps given as TRBD1 or TRBD2 (5 bases each). The CDR3 contains 15 residues. The V end lost 3 bases, the J end lost 3 bases, and 12 bases lay between the germline ends. Germline CDR1 is SGHAT and CDR2 is FQNNGV. CDR3 residues: CASSLGPGRYNEQFF. CDR3 nucleotide sequence: TGTGCCAGCAGCTTGGGACCCGGGCGCTACAATGAGCAGTTCTTC. Looking up the rest from reference TRBV11-2 and TRBJ2-1 gives the full variable domain: EAGVAQSPRYKIIEKRQSVAFWCNPISGHATLYWYQQILGQGPKLLIQFQNNGVVDDSQLPKDRFSAERLKGVDSTLKIQPAKLEDSAVYLCASSLGPGRYNEQFFGPGTRLTVL.

This chain uses TRBV12-3 or TRBV12-4 with TRBJ2-5; D possibly uses TRBD1 or TRBD2 (5 bases each). The ends were cut back, 5 bases at V and 5 bases at J, with 12 bases in the middle. This CDR3 has 13 amino acids. The CDR3 reads CASSPGQAETQYF. Here the CDR3 DNA reads TGTGCCAGCAGTCCGGGGCAAGCGGAGACCCAGTACTTC.

This clonotype was counted at least ten times. The J gene is TRBJ1-1, the V gene TRBV18; D remains unclear. CDR1 KGHSH and CDR2 LQKENI come from the germline V gene. Trimming removed 4 bases at V and 0 bases at J, with 9 bases between. The CDR3 spans 14 residues. CDR3 coding DNA: TGTGCCAGCTCACTAAGGGCACTGAACACTGAAGCTTTCTTT. Translated, it gives CASSLRALNTEAFF. The full variable domain, its missing parts supplied by reference TRBV18 and TRBJ1-1, is NAGVMQNPRHLVRRRGQEARLRCSPMKGHSHVYWYRQLPEEGLKFMVYLQKENIIDESGMPKERFSAEFPKEGPSILRIQQVVRGDSAAYFCASSLRALNTEAFFGQGTRLTVV.

This clonotype was counted ten times or more. The chain recombines TRBV6-5 with TRBJ2-7; 10 bases match TRBD2. The CDR3 extends over 15 amino acids. V lost 5 bases and J lost 7; bases outside the gene matches: 11. Germline V gives CDR1 MNHEY, CDR2 SVGAGI. The CDR3 bases are TGTGCCAGCAGTCCTAGAGCGGGAGGGCCTCAAGAGCAGTACTTC. It yields the protein CASSPRAGGPQEQYF.

V usage is TRBV7-2 and J usage is TRBJ1-1, with TRBD1 identical over 10 bases. The CDR3 totals 17 residues. V lost 3 bases, J lost 5 bases, and 12 bases stayed unmatched. CDR1 is SGHTA and CDR2 is FQGNSA in the germline V gene. CDR3 sequence: CASSFRTGGRVLTEAFF. Here the CDR3 DNA reads TGTGCCAGCAGCTTTCGGACAGGGGGTAGGGTTCTTACTGAAGCTTTCTTT.

This clonotype was seen ten or more times. The chain is built from TRBV13 and TRBJ2-3, with D perhaps TRBD1 or TRBD2 (5 bases each). With 3 bases removed from V and 2 bases from J, the gap between germline ends came to 9 bases. Germline CDR1 is PRHDT and CDR2 is FYEKMQ (reference sequence). The CDR3 is 14 amino acids. CDR3 coding DNA: TGTGCCAGCAGCTTCAGGGACCTCACAGATACGCAGTATTTT. Amino acid sequence: CASSFRDLTDTQYF. The whole variable domain, filled in from reference TRBV13 and TRBJ2-3, reads AAGVIQSPRHLIKEKRETATLKCYPIPRHDTVYWYQQGPGQDPQFLISFYEKMQSDKGSIPDRFSAQQFSDYHSELNMSSLELGDSALYFCASSFRDLTDTQYFGPGTRLTVL.

This chain joins TRBV11-3 and TRBJ2-1; D is unresolved. Trimming left V 5 bases short and J 5 bases short, with 10 bases between. The CDR3 covers 13 residues. Germline-derived CDR1 and CDR2 are SGHNT and YENEEA. DNA for the CDR3: TGTGCCAGCAGCCTGGACCGACACAATGAGCAGTTCTTC. This gives the protein CASSLDRHNEQFF.

The rearrangement joins TRBV7-2 to TRBJ1-3; D remains unclear. Germline V gives CDR1 SGHTA, CDR2 FQGNSA. V gave up 1 base and J gave up 4 bases, with 14 bases separating them. CDR3 length: 16 amino acids. The CDR3 here is CASSLERIRRGNTIYF. In DNA form, the CDR3 reads TGTGCCAGCAGCTTAGAAAGGATTCGGCGCGGAAACACCATATATTTT.

This chain links TRBV12-3 or TRBV12-4 with TRBJ2-1; 8 nucleotides agree with TRBD1. V trimming: 1 base; J trimming: 12 bases; junction bases outside the gene matches: 23. The CDR3 covers 19 residues. CDR3 sequence reads: CASSLGRTGLTGGTMRQFF. CDR3 nucleotides: TGTGCCAGCAGTTTAGGGAGGACAGGGTTAACAGGGGGTACAATGAGGCAGTTCTTC.

There are a few counts of this clonotype. V and J are TRBV12-3 or TRBV12-4 and TRBJ2-3; 8 bases match TRBD1. The CDR3 has 15 amino acids. Trimming took 3 bases from V and 3 from J; bases not matched to a gene: 5. In DNA form, the CDR3 reads TGTGCCAGCAGTTTGGGGGACAGGACAACAGATACGCAGTATTTT. It yields the protein CASSLGDRTTDTQYF.

This clonotype has only a few counts. One end of the junction is discordant with germline, which a read error may explain. The chain recombines TRBV7-9 with TRBJ1-1; TRBD1 aligns across 8 bases. Looked up from germline, CDR1 is SEHNR and CDR2 is FQNEAQ (reference sequence). This CDR3 has 14 residues. CDR3 bases: TGTGCCAGCAGCCCCCCGGACAGGGTCACTGAAACTTTCTTT. It yields the protein CASSPPDRVTETFF.